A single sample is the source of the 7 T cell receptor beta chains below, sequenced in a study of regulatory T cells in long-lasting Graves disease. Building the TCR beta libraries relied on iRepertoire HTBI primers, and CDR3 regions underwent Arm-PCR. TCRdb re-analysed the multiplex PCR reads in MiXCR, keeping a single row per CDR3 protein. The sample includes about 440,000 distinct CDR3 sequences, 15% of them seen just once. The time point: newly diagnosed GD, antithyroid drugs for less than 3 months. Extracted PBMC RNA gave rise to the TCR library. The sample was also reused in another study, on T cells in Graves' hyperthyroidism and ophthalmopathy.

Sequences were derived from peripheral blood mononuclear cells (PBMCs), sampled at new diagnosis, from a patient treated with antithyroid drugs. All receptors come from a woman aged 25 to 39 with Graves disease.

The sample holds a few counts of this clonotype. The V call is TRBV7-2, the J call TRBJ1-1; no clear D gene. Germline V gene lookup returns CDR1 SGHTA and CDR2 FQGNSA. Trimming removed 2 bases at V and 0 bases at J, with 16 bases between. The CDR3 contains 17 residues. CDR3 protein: CASSLSFGGYMNTEAFF. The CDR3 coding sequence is TGTGCCAGCAGCTTAAGTTTTGGAGGGTACATGAACACTGAAGCTTTCTTT.

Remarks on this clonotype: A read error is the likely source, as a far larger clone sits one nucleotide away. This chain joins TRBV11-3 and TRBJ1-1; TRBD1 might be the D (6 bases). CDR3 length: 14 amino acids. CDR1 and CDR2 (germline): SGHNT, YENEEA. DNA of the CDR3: TGTGCCAGCAGCCGGACAGCCATGAACACTGAAGCTTCCTTT. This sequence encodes CASSRTAMNTEASF. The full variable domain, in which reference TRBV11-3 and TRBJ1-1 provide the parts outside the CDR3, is EAGVVQSPRYKIIEKKQPVAFWCNPISGHNTLYWYLQNLGQGPELLIRYENEEAVDDSQLPKDRFSAERLKGVDSTLKIQPAELGDSAVYLCASSRTAMNTEASFGQGTRLTVV.

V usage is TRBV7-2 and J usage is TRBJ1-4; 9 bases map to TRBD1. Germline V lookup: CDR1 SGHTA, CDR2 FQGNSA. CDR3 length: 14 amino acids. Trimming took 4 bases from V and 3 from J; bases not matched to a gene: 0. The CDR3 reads CASSWTGANEKLFF. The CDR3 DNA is TGTGCCAGCAGCTGGACAGGGGCTAATGAAAAACTGTTTTTT.

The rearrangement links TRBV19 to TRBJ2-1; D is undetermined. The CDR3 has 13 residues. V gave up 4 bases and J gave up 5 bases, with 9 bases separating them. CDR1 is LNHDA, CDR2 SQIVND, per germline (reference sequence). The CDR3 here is CASSTRAHNEQFF. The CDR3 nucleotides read TGTGCCAGTAGTACCCGGGCCCACAATGAGCAGTTCTTC.

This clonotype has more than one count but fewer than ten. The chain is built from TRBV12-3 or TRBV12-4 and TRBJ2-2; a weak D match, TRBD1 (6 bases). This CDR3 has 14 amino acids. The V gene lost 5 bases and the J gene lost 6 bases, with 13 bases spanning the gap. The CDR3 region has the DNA TGTGCCAGCAGTACCTACAGGGACGCCGGGGAGCTGTTTTTT. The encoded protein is CASSTYRDAGELFF.

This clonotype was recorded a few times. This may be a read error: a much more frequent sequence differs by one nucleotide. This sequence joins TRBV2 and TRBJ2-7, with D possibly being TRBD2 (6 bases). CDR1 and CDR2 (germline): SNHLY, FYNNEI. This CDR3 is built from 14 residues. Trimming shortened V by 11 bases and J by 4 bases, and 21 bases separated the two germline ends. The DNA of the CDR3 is TGTGCCGGGGGGATGAGAGGGCCGCATTACGAGCAGTACTTC. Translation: CAGGMRGPHYEQYF.

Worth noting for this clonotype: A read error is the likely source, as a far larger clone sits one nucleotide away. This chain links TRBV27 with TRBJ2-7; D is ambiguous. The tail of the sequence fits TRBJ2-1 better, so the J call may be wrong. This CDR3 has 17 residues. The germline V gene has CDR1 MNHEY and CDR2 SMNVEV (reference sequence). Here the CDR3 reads CASSSSAFGHSYNEQFF. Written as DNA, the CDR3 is TGTGCCAGCAGTTCATCCGCCTTTGGGCACTCCTACAATGAGCAGTTCTTC.